This T cell receptor (beta chain) stems from a study of CXCR3-negative and CXCR3-positive naive CD8 T cells. Germline V lookup: CDR1 SGHTA, CDR2 FQGNSA. The CDR3 runs 12 residues. Through 5' RACE with UMI labels, the TRB cDNA libraries were prepared. TCRdb re-analyzed the 5' RACE reads; it lists each CDR3 protein once, without DNA. The repertoire table contains under 75,000 distinct CDR3 sequences. Study findings and constraints: The study found comparably high diversity in both naive subsets and much lower diversity in memory CD8+ cells. Naive cells used TRBV-TRBJ genes in much the same way whether CXCR3-negative or CXCR3-positive; memory cells did not. Cryopreservation partially lowered CXCR3 expression, so most assays used fresh PBMCs. Compared with CXCR3-negative naive cells, CXCR3-positive naive cells showed more hydrophobic TRB CDR3s.

Phenotypically, naive CD8+ T cells corresponded to CD45RO-CCR7+CD27+CD95-. With regard to this clonotype: Its specificity is not known.

Sequenced sample: naive CXCR3+ CD8+ T cells from blood. Specified subset: CD45RO-CCR7+CD27+CD95- naive CD8+ T cells expressing CXCR3 (TNR3+). This clonotype was obtained from a human donor in good health. Some clones in this sample may be carry-over from other donors' samples. The chain employs TRBV7-2 and TRBJ2-3. The CDR3: CASSANWDTQYF.